This T cell receptor beta chain appears in the sequencing data of a study of CD8+ T cells in alopecia areata. Trimming removed 1 base at V and 3 bases at J, with 18 bases between. The length of the CDR3 is 18 residues. This clone was counted between two and nine times. RNA extraction was followed by reverse transcription into cDNA, which acted as the sequencing template. The protocol was immunoSEQ multiplex PCR, while the TCRdb copy is restricted to in-frame clones and leaves out a portion. The table has about 210,000 clones, approximately 70% seen once; the top ten hold roughly 1.2%. Treatment indicated: oral pan-JAK inhibitor, 5-10 mg twice daily.

The input for sequencing was CD4+ T cells sorted from blood, taken around week 42, from a patient treated with tofacitinib. The sequence derives from a human donor with alopecia areata. V is TRBV23-1 and J is TRBJ2-2, with D possibly matching TRBD1 (5 bases). TRBV23-1 is an ORF, with its function uncertain. The CDR3: CASSQLTRVSGDTGELFF. DNA of the CDR3: TGCGCCAGCAGTCAATTGACCAGGGTATCGGGTGACACCGGGGAGCTGTTTTTT.